Presented here are 2 T cell receptor beta chains from one specimen sequenced in a study of blood T cell repertoires in COVID-19. TCRdb keeps only in-frame clones here, not all; method: immunoSEQ multiplex PCR. Of about 380,000 clones listed, 88% were seen once; the top ten hold less than 1.5%. Sequences were obtained from PBMCs or T cells enriched from blood (not recorded which). The receptors were sampled from a woman between 18 and 29 years old who had recovered from COVID-19.

This clone was detected only once. The V and J genes are TRBV27 and TRBJ2-5; 10 bases agree with TRBD2. Germline lookup yields CDR1 MNHEY and CDR2 SMNVEV (reference sequence). V was pared by 5 bases and J by 4 bases, with 13 bases of the junction left unmatched. There are 17 residues in the CDR3. In DNA form, the CDR3 reads TGTGCCAGCAGTCTGGGGCTCGGACTAGCGGTGGGAGAGACCCAGTACTTC. Its protein product is CASSLGLGLAVGETQYF.

This chain joins TRBV24-1 and TRBJ2-3; 8 bases align to TRBD1. The CDR3 runs to 16 residues. CDR1 KGHDR and CDR2 SFDVKD come from the germline V gene. Germline trimming cut 3 bases from V and 2 bases from J; bases unmatched to any gene: 6. The CDR3 protein is CATSDPGGPYTDTQYF. Written as DNA, the CDR3 is TGTGCCACCAGTGATCCAGGGGGCCCTTACACAGATACGCAGTATTTT.